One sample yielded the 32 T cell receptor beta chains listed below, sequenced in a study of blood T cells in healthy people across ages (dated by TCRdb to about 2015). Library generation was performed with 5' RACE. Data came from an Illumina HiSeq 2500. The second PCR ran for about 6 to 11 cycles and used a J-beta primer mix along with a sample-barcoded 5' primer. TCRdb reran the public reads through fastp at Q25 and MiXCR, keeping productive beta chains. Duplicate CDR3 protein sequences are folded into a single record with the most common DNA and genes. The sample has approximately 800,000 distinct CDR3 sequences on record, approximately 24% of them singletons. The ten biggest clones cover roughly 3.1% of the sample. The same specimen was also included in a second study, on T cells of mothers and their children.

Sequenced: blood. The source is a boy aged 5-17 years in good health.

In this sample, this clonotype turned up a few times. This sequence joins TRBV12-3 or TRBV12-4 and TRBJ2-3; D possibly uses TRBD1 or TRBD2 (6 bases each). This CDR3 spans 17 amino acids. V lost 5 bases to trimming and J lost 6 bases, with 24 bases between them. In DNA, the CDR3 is TGTGCCAGCAGTCTTAGGGGGGACACTCTCCCACGGGATACGCAGTATTTT. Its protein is CASSLRGDTLPRDTQYF.

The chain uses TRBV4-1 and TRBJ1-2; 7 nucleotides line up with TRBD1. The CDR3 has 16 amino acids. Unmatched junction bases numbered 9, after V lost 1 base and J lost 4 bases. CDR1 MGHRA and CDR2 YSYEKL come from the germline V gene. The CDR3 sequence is CASSQAPGQRSYGYTF. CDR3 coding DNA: TGCGCCAGCAGCCAAGCACCGGGACAGCGAAGCTATGGCTACACCTTC.

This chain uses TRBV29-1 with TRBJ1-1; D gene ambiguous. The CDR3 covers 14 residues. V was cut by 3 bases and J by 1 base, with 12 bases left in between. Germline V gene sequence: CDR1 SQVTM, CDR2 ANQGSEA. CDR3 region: CSVDLHGKNTEAFF. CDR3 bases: TGCAGCGTTGATCTTCACGGAAAGAACACTGAAGCTTTCTTT.

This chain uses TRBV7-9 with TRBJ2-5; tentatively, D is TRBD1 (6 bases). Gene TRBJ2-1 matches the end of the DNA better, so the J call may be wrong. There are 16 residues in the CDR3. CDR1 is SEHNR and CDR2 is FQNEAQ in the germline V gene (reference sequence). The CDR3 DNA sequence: TGTGCCAGCAGCTTAAATCCGTTAGGGGGTCGCAATGAGCAGTTCTTC. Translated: CASSLNPLGGRNEQFF.

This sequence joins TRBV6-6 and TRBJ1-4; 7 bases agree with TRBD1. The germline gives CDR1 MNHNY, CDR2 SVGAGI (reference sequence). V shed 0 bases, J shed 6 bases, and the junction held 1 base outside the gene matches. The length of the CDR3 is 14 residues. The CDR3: CASSYSGTDEKLFF. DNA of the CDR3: TGTGCCAGCAGTTACTCCGGGACAGATGAAAAACTGTTTTTT.

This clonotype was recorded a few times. The CDR3 DNA reads TGCGCCAGCAGCTGGCCCCGGACAGGCCGTCACACAGATACGCAGTATTTT. Amino acid sequence: CASSWPRTGRHTDTQYF. This rearrangement joins TRBV5-1 to TRBJ2-3, with 7 positions matching TRBD1. The CDR3 covers 17 residues. Per the germline V gene, CDR1 is SGHRS and CDR2 is YFSETQ. Trimming cost V 3 bases and J 2 bases; bases outside gene matches: 12.

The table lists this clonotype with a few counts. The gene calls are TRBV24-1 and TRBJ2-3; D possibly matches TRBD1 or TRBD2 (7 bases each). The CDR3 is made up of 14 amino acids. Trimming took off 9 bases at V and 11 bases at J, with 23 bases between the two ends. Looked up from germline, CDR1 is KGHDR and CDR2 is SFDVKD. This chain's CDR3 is CATEVAGPQGGQYF. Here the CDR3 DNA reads TGTGCCACCGAGGTAGCGGGCCCTCAGGGGGGGCAGTATTTT.

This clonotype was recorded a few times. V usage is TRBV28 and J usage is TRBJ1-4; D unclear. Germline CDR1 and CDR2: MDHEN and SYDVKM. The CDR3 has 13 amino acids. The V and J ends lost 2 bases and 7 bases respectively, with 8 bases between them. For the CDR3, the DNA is TGTGCCAGCAGTTTAAGTGTGGGTGAAAAACTGTTTTTT. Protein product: CASSLSVGEKLFF.

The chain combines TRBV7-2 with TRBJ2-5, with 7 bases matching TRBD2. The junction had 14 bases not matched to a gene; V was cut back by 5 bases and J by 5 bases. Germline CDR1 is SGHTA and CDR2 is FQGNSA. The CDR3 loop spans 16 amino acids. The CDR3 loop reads CASSPRLELALETQYF. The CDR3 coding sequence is TGTGCCAGCAGCCCCCGTTTGGAACTAGCGTTGGAGACCCAGTACTTC. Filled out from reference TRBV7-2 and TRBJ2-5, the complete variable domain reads GAGVSQSPSNKVTEKGKDVELRCDPISGHTALYWYRQSLGQGLEFLIYFQGNSAPDKSGLPSDRFSAERTGGSVSTLTIQRTQQEDSAVYLCASSPRLELALETQYFGPGTRLLVL.

CDR3 in amino acids: CAWSVGLAGGRAQETQYF. CDR3 DNA sequence: TGTGCCTGGAGTGTGGGGCTAGCGGGGGGCCGGGCTCAAGAGACCCAGTACTTC. The chain links TRBV30 to TRBJ2-5; TRBD2 matches 11 bases. V trimming: 0 bases; J trimming: 2 bases; junction bases outside the gene matches: 11. The CDR3 has 18 amino acids. Germline V gene sequence: CDR1 GTSNPN, CDR2 SVGIG (reference sequence).

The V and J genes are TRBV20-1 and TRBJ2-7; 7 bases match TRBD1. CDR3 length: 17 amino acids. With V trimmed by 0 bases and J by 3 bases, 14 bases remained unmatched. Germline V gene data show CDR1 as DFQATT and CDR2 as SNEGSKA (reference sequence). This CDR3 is CSARDPLQGSSSYEQYF. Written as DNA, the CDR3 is TGCAGTGCTAGAGACCCACTACAGGGGTCGTCGAGCTACGAGCAGTACTTC.

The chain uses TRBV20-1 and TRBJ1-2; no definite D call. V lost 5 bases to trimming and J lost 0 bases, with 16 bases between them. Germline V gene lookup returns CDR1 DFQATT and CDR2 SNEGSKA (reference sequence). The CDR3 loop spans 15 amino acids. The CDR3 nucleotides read TGCAGTGCTTCGATTACACAGCAGACTAACTATGGCTACACCTTC. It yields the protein CSASITQQTNYGYTF.

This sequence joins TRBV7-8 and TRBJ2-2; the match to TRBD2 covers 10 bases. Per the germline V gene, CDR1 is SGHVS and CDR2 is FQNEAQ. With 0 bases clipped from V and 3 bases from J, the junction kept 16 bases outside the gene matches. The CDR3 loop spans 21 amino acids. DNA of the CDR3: TGTGCCAGCAGCTTAGCGTATACTGTTCCAGCGGGGGGGCCCCACACCGGGGAGCTGTTTTTT. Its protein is CASSLAYTVPAGGPHTGELFF.

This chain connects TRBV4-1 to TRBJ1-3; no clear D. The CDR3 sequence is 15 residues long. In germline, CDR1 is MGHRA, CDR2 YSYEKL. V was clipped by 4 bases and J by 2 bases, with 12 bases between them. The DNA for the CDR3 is TGCGCCAGCAGCCTCCTACCCCTACCTGGAAACACCATATATTTT. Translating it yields CASSLLPLPGNTIYF.

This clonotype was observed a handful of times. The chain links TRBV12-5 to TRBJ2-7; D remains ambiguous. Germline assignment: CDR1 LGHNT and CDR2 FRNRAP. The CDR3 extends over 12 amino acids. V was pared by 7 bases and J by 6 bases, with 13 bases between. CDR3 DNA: TGTGCTAGTGCCCTTACCCCCCTCGAGCAGTACTTC. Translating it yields CASALTPLEQYF.

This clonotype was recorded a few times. The CDR3 is CSARTSGTNTGELFF. The CDR3, as DNA: TGCAGCGCACGGACTAGCGGGACCAACACCGGGGAGCTGTTTTTT. The chain recombines TRBV29-1 with TRBJ2-2; 12 nucleotides align to TRBD2. From germline, CDR1 is SQVTM and CDR2 ANQGSEA. The CDR3 consists of 15 residues. V lost 7 bases to trimming and J lost 2 bases; unmatched junction nucleotides: 5.

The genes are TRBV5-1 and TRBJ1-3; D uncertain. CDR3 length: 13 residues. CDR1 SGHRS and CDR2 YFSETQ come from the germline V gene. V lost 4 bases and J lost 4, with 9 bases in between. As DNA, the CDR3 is TGCGCCAGCAGCCAATTGGACGGAAACACCATATATTTT. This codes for CASSQLDGNTIYF. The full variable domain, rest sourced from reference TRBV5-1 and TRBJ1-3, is KAGVTQTPRYLIKTRGQQVTLSCSPISGHRSVSWYQQTPGQGLQFLFEYFSETQRNKGNFPGRFSGRQFSNSRSEMNVSTLELGDSALYLCASSQLDGNTIYFGEGSWLTVV.

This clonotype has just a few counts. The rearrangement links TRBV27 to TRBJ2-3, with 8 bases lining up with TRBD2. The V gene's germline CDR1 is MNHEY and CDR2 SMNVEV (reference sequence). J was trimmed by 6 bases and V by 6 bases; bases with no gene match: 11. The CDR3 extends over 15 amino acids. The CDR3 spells CASRSRTSPGDTQYF. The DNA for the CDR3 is TGTGCCAGCAGGTCCCGGACTAGCCCCGGGGATACGCAGTATTTT.

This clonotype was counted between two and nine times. The CDR3 region is CASRGQGGSLNTEAFF. The CDR3 coding sequence is TGTGCCAGCAGGGGACAGGGGGGGTCCCTGAACACTGAAGCTTTCTTT. The chain is built from TRBV7-9 and TRBJ1-1, with 11 bases that match TRBD1. V lost 6 bases and J lost 0; bases outside the gene matches: 6. In germline, CDR1 is SEHNR, CDR2 FQNEAQ (reference sequence). CDR3 length: 16 amino acids.

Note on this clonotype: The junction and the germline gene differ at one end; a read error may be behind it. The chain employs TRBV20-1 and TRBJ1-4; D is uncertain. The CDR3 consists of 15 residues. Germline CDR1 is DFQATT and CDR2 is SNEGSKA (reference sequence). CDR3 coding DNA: TGCAGTGCTTCCTCCGGACTAGGAACTAATGCAAAACTGTTTTTT. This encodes CSASSGLGTNAKLFF.

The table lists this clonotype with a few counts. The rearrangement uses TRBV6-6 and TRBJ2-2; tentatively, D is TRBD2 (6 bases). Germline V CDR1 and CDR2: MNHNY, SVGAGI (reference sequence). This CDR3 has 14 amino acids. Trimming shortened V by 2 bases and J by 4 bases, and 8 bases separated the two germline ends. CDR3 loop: CASSYRGGTGELFF. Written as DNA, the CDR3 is TGTGCCAGCAGTTACAGGGGAGGCACCGGGGAGCTGTTTTTT.

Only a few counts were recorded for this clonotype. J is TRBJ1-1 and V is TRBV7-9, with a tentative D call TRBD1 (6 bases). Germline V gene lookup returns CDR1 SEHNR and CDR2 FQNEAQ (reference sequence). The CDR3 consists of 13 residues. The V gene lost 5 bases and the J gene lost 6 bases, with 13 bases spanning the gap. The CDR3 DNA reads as TGTGCCAGCAGCCTCGAGGGGGGATCTGAAGCTTTCTTT. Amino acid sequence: CASSLEGGSEAFF.

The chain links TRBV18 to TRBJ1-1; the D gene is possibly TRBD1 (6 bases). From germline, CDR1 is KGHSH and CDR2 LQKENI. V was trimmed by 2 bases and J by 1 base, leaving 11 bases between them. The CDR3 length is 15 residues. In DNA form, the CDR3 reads TGTGCCAGCTCACCATCCACCAGGGGGAACACTGAAGCTTTCTTT. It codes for CASSPSTRGNTEAFF.

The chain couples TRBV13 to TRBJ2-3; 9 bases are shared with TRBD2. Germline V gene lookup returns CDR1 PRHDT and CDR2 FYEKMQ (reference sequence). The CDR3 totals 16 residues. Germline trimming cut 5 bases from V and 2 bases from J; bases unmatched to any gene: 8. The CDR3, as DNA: TGTGCCAGCAGCGATTCTAGCGGGAAATACACAGATACGCAGTATTTT. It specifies CASSDSSGKYTDTQYF.

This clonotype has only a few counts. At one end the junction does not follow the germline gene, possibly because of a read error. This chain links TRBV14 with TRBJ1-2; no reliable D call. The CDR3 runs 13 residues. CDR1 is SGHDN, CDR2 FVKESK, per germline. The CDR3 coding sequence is TGTGCCAGCAGCCCGGGGATAAGCTATGACTACACCTTC. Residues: CASSPGISYDYTF. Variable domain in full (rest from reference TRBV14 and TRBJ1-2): EAGVTQFPSHSVIEKGQTVTLRCDPISGHDNLYWYRRVMGKEIKFLLHFVKESKQDESGMPNNRFLAERTGGTYSTLKVQPAELEDSGVYFCASSPGISYDYTFGSGTRLTVV.

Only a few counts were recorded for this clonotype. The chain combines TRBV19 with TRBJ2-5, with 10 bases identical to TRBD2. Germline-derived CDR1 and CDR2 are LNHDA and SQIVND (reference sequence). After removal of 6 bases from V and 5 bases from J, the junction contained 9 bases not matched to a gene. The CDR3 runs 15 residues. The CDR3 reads CASRNSGGPGETQYF. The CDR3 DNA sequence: TGTGCCAGTAGAAATAGCGGGGGGCCTGGTGAGACCCAGTACTTC.

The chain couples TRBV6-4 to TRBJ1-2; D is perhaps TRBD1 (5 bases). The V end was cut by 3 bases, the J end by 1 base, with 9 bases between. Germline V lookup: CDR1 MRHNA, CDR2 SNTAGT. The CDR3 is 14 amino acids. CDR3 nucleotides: TGTGCCAGCAGTGATCCCGACAGTAACTATGGCTACACCTTC. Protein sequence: CASSDPDSNYGYTF.

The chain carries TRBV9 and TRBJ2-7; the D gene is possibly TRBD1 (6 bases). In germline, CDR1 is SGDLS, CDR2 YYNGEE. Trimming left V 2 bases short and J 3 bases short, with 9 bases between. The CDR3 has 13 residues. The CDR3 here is CASSVMTGYEQYF. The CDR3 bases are TGTGCCAGCAGCGTGATGACAGGCTACGAGCAGTACTTC. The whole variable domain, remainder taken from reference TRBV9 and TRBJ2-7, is DSGVTQTPKHLITATGQRVTLRCSPRSGDLSVYWYQQSLDQGLQFLIQYYNGEERAKGNILERFSAQQFPDLHSELNLSSLELGDSALYFCASSVMTGYEQYFGPGTRLTVT.

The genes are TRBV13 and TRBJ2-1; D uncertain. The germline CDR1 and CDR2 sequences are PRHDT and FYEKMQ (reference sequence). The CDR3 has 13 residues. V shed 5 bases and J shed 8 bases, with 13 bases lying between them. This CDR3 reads CASSLTRYDEQFF. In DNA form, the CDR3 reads TGTGCCAGCAGCCTAACAAGGTACGATGAGCAGTTCTTC.

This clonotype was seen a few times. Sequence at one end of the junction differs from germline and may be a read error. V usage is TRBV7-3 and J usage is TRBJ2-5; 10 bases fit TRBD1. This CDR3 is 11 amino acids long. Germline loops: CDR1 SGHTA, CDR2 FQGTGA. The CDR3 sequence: CASSSKTGGHF. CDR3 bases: TGTGCCAGCAGCTCTAAGACAGGGGGCCACTTC.

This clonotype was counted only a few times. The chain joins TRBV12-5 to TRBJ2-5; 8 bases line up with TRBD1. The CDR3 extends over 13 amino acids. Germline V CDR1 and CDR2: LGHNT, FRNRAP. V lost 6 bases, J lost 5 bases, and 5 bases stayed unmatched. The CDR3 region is CASGPNRGETQYF. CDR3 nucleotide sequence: TGTGCTAGTGGACCCAACAGGGGGGAGACCCAGTACTTC.

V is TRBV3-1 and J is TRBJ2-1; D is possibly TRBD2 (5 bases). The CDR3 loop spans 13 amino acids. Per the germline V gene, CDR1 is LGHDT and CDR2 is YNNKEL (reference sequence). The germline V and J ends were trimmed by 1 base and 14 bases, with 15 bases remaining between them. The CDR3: CASSQGVAFGEFF. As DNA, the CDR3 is TGTGCCAGCAGCCAAGGAGTGGCTTTCGGGGAGTTCTTC.